This entry concerns a single T cell receptor beta chain. This sample was included in a study of blood T cell repertoires in COVID-19. Turning to the study itself: Samples taken during acute and convalescent COVID-19 were collected in the United States, Italy and Spain.

The germline CDR1 and CDR2 sequences are SGHTS and YDEGEE. Trimming took 7 bases from V and 5 from J; bases not matched to a gene: 5. This CDR3 comprises 14 residues. In the original workflow: Amplification from reference gene primers served as the basis for estimated nucleated cell counts. Here immunoSEQ multiplex PCR was the method, and the copy in TCRdb shows in-frame clones only, minus some. V and J calls and clone size are given by that table; D and trimming were obtained from the DNA. This sample has about 520,000 clones, with over 75% found just once. V is TRBV5-8 and J is TRBJ2-1; 11 nucleotides line up with TRBD2. Sequenced material: peripheral blood. This TCR derives from a human donor in a cohort sampled during active COVID-19. The CDR3 spells CASWPGLADNEQFF. CDR3 DNA sequence: TGTGCCAGCTGGCCGGGACTAGCGGACAATGAGCAGTTCTTC.